One and the same sample provided the 9 T cell receptor beta chains below, sequenced in a study of early T cells in non-severe SARS-CoV-2 infection. Each CDR3 protein is one row after TCRdb ran MiXCR on the 5' RACE reads. The top ten hold under 30% of the sample, which has more than 35,000 distinct CDR3 sequences, 4.5% to 7% seen once. The sample consisted of whole blood. Receptors originate from an adult who was a healthcare worker with PCR-confirmed SARS-CoV-2 infection or an uninfected control (not recorded which).

The genes are TRBV5-4 and TRBJ2-3; no firm D call. This CDR3 comprises 16 residues. V lost 0 bases and J 0 bases, leaving 11 bases between the germline ends. Germline V lookup: CDR1 SGHNT, CDR2 YYREEE (reference sequence). DNA of the CDR3: TGTGCCAGCAGCTTGGAACTGATAACTAGCACAGATACGCAGTATTTT. Its protein product is CASSLELITSTDTQYF.

This clonotype was found many times. The gene calls are TRBV9 and TRBJ2-1; unclear D gene. The germline V and J ends were trimmed by 2 bases and 7 bases, with 13 bases remaining between them. There are 14 residues in the CDR3. Germline V gene lookup returns CDR1 SGDLS and CDR2 YYNGEE. The CDR3 reads CASSVGSRINEQFF. The CDR3 DNA follows: TGTGCCAGCAGCGTCGGTTCTAGAATTAATGAGCAGTTCTTC. The full variable domain, in which reference TRBV9 and TRBJ2-1 provide the parts outside the CDR3, is DSGVTQTPKHLITATGQRVTLRCSPRSGDLSVYWYQQSLDQGLQFLIQYYNGEERAKGNILERFSAQQFPDLHSELNLSSLELGDSALYFCASSVGSRINEQFFGPGTRLTVL.

This clonotype was seen at least ten times. The V and J genes are TRBV20-1 and TRBJ2-1; no clear D. The germline V gene has CDR1 DFQATT and CDR2 SNEGSKA (reference sequence). The CDR3 totals 14 residues. The ends were cut back, 5 bases at V and 8 bases at J, with 19 bases in the middle. The CDR3 bases are TGCAGTGCTGAAGATAGCTCTGTTCGCTATGAGCAGTTCTTC. The encoded protein is CSAEDSSVRYEQFF.

This clonotype has more than one count but fewer than ten. This chain links TRBV3-1 with TRBJ1-2; D gene ambiguous. This CDR3 has 12 amino acids. Looked up from germline, CDR1 is LGHDT and CDR2 is YNNKEL (reference sequence). V shed 3 bases and J shed 4 bases, with 6 bases lying between them. The CDR3 DNA reads TGTGCCAGCAGCCAGAGAGTCTATGGCTACACCTTC. This gives the protein CASSQRVYGYTF.

This rearrangement joins TRBV6-1 to TRBJ1-2; D is unclear. CDR3 length: 14 amino acids. V lost 2 bases and J lost 5, with 12 bases in between. CDR1 and CDR2 from the germline V gene are MNHNS and SASEGT. The CDR3 protein is CASSERAGFYGYTF. CDR3 DNA: TGTGCCAGCAGTGAAAGGGCAGGTTTTTATGGCTACACCTTC.

In its sample, this clonotype was seen many times. The genes are TRBV12-3 or TRBV12-4 and TRBJ1-2; the match to TRBD1 covers 9 bases. Trimming at V came to 5 bases and at J to 4 bases, leaving 8 bases not matched to a gene. The CDR3 spans 15 residues. The CDR3 loop reads CASSPGQGVFYGYTF. The CDR3 nucleotides are TGTGCCAGCAGTCCGGGACAGGGAGTCTTCTATGGCTACACCTTC.

This clonotype came up many times. The V call is TRBV20-1, the J call TRBJ2-1; 13 bases match TRBD2. The CDR3 runs 14 residues. Trimming took 6 bases from V and 9 from J; bases not matched to a gene: 8. Germline CDR1 is DFQATT and CDR2 is SNEGSKA (reference sequence). CDR3 amino acids: CSALGTSGTSEQFF. The CDR3 DNA follows: TGCAGTGCACTGGGGACTAGCGGGACTAGTGAGCAGTTCTTC.

V usage is TRBV7-9 and J usage is TRBJ2-7; unclear D gene. Looked up from germline, CDR1 is SEHNR and CDR2 is FQNEAQ (reference sequence). The ends were cut back, 5 bases at V and 3 bases at J, with 5 bases in the middle. The CDR3 sequence is 11 residues long. The CDR3 sequence: CASSINYEQYF. CDR3 nucleotide sequence: TGTGCCAGCAGCATCAACTACGAGCAGTACTTC. The whole variable domain, filled in from reference TRBV7-9 and TRBJ2-7, reads DTGVSQNPRHKITKRGQNVTFRCDPISEHNRLYWYRQTLGQGPEFLTYFQNEAQLEKSRLLSDRFSAERPKGSFSTLEIQRTEQGDSAMYLCASSINYEQYFGPGTRLTVT.

This clonotype was detected ten times or more. V gene TRBV19 combines with J gene TRBJ1-2; D gene unclear. Germline CDR1 is LNHDA and CDR2 is SQIVND (reference sequence). Trimming stripped 2 bases from V and 1 base from J, with 2 bases between. The length of the CDR3 is 12 residues. CDR3 sequence (DNA): TGTGCCAGTAGTATATATAACTATGGCTACACCTTC. Protein: CASSIYNYGYTF.